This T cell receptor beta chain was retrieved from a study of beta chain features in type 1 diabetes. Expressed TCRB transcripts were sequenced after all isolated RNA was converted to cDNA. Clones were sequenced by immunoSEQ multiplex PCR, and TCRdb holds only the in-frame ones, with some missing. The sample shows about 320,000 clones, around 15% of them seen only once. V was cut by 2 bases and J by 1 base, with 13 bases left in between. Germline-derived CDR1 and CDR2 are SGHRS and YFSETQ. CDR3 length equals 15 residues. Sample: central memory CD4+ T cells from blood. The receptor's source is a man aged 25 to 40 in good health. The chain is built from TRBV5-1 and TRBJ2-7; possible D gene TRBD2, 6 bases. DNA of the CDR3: TGCGCCAGCAGCTTTGGAGGGTTAAATTCCTACGAGCAGTACTTC. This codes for CASSFGGLNSYEQYF.